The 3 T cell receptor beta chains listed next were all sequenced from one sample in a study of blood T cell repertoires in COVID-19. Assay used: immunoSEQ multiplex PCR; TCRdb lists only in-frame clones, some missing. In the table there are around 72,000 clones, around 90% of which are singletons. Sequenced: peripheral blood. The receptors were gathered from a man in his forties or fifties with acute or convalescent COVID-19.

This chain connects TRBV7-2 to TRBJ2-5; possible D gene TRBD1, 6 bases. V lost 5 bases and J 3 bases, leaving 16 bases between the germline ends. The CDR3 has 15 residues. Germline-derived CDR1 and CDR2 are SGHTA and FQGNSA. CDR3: CASSLSRDNKETQYF. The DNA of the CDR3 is TGTGCCAGCAGCCTATCCCGGGACAACAAAGAGACCCAGTACTTC.

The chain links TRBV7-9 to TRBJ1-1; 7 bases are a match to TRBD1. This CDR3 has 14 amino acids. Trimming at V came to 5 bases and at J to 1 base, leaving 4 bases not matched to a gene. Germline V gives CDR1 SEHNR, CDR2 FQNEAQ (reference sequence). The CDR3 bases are TGTGCCAGCAGCCCTCGGACAGGGAACACTGAAGCTTTCTTT. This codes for CASSPRTGNTEAFF.

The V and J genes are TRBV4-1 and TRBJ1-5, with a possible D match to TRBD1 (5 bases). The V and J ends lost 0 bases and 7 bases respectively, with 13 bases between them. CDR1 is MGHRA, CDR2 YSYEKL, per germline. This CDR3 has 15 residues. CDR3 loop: CASSQETRGDQPQHF. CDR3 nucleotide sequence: TGCGCCAGCAGCCAAGAAACCCGGGGGGACCAGCCCCAGCATTTT.